This T cell receptor beta chain emerged from a study of cytomegalovirus exposure and HLA in healthy donors. Study-level points and caveats: In a later analysis, TCR beta V- and J-gene trimming showed a link to a missense DCLRE1C variant.

From germline, CDR1 is LNHDA and CDR2 SQIVND (reference sequence). With V trimmed by 7 bases and J by 4 bases, 6 bases remained unmatched. This CDR3 is built from 13 residues. The PCR was carried out with 60 Vbeta primers and 13 Jbeta primers. Libraries were prepared by immunoSEQ multiplex PCR; TCRdb keeps only in-frame clonotypes and omits some of them. The table has more than 80,000 clones, roughly four fifths seen once. A remark on this clone: Its cognate antigen is unknown.

The donors gave bone marrow, and they were healthy. The TCR sequence derives from a man aged 50-59 years in good health and CMV-seronegative. The chain employs TRBV19 and TRBJ1-2; 7 bases match TRBD1. Sample: PBMCs. CDR3 sequence: CASKGAKGYGYTF. CDR3 nucleotides: TGTGCCAGTAAGGGGGCCAAAGGCTATGGCTACACCTTC.